Presented here are 21 T cell receptor beta chains from one specimen sequenced in a study of blood T cells in healthy people across ages. Combining a sample-barcoded 5' primer with a J-beta primer mix, a second PCR ran for about 7 to 11 cycles. TCRdb passed the 5' RACE reads through MiXCR, listing each CDR3 protein once. The sample has approximately 880,000 distinct CDR3 sequences, around 46% seen once. Sequenced input: blood. The receptor set was obtained from a young man in good health.

Only a few counts were recorded for this clonotype. The chain couples TRBV27 to TRBJ2-5, with 11 nucleotides matching TRBD1. The CDR3 has 16 amino acids. V was pared by 4 bases and J by 2 bases, with 6 bases of the junction left unmatched. Germline loops: CDR1 MNHEY, CDR2 SMNVEV (reference sequence). The CDR3 DNA is TGTGCCAGCAGTTCCGGGACAGGGGGAGATCAAGAGACCCAGTACTTC. Translating gives CASSSGTGGDQETQYF.

There are a few counts of this clonotype. V gene TRBV20-1 combines with J gene TRBJ1-2; D not resolved. CDR1 and CDR2 from the germline V gene are DFQATT and SNEGSKA (reference sequence). Trimming left V 1 base short and J 2 bases short, with 8 bases between. The CDR3 has 13 residues. The CDR3 coding sequence is TGCAGTGCTAGAGTTCTGGGAAACTATGGCTACACCTTC. Residues: CSARVLGNYGYTF.

The V gene is TRBV28, the J gene TRBJ1-6, with no clear D. CDR3 length: 13 residues. In germline, CDR1 is MDHEN, CDR2 SYDVKM. V was shortened by 6 bases and J by 7 bases, with 10 bases between the two germline ends. The CDR3 reads CASSDQVNSPLHF. The CDR3 DNA reads TGTGCCAGCAGCGACCAGGTGAATTCACCCCTCCACTTT.

This clonotype was seen at least ten times. The V gene is TRBV7-8, the J gene TRBJ2-7; perhaps TRBD1 as D (6 bases). The CDR3 runs to 21 residues. Germline V gene sequence: CDR1 SGHVS, CDR2 FQNEAQ. V was trimmed by 2 bases and J by 0 bases, leaving 29 bases between them. The CDR3 coding sequence is TGTGCCAGCAGCTTACGGGTTGAAATGAGTCCGGGACAACCCAGCTCCTACGAGCAGTACTTC. Protein product: CASSLRVEMSPGQPSSYEQYF.

J is TRBJ2-7 and V is TRBV5-1; D is possibly TRBD1 (6 bases). Germline V gives CDR1 SGHRS, CDR2 YFSETQ. With 0 bases removed from V and 5 bases from J, the gap between germline ends came to 12 bases. This CDR3 region has 14 residues. The CDR3 here is CASSLVTGLHEQYF. CDR3 sequence (DNA): TGCGCCAGCAGCTTGGTAACAGGGTTGCACGAGCAGTACTTC.

The chain couples TRBV29-1 to TRBJ2-7; D is undetermined. The V gene lost 3 bases and the J gene lost 3 bases, with 15 bases spanning the gap. Germline V gene sequence: CDR1 SQVTM, CDR2 ANQGSEA. This CDR3 is built from 14 residues. The CDR3 sequence: CSVESPAPFYEQYF. The CDR3 DNA reads as TGCAGCGTTGAGTCTCCCGCCCCGTTCTACGAGCAGTACTTC.

As to this clonotype: A much larger clone lies a single base off, so this may be a read error. This chain joins TRBV7-2 and TRBJ1-4; D call uncertain. This CDR3 is 14 amino acids long. Germline V lookup: CDR1 SGHTA, CDR2 FQGNSA. The CDR3 nucleotides are TGTGCCAGCAGCTTAGACAGTACTAGTGAAAAACTGTTTTTT. It is translated as CASSLDSTSEKLFF.

This clonotype was picked up a small number of times. This rearrangement joins TRBV6-5 to TRBJ2-7, with 11 bases fitting TRBD2. Trimming at V came to 6 bases and at J to 0 bases, leaving 7 bases not matched to a gene. This CDR3 has 16 residues. The V gene's germline CDR1 is MNHEY and CDR2 SVGAGI. The CDR3 loop is CASSSQGLAASYEQYF. The CDR3 nucleotides are TGTGCCAGCAGCTCCCAGGGACTAGCGGCCTCCTACGAGCAGTACTTC.

The chain has TRBV30 and TRBJ1-5, with D tentatively TRBD1 (5 bases). The V end lost 1 base, the J end lost 7 bases, and 14 bases lay between the germline ends. The CDR3 totals 14 residues. CDR1 and CDR2 from the germline V gene are GTSNPN and SVGIG (reference sequence). The CDR3 DNA follows: TGTGCCTGGAGTGGTGGGGGAGATGGACAGCCCCAGCATTTT. This encodes CAWSGGGDGQPQHF.

CDR3 amino acids: CASSPSTRGETQYF. The CDR3 coding sequence is TGTGCCAGCAGCCCCTCAACCCGAGGAGAGACCCAGTACTTC. The chain carries TRBV9 and TRBJ2-5; D is unclear. Germline V CDR1 and CDR2: SGDLS, YYNGEE. V shed 4 bases and J shed 4 bases, with 14 bases lying between them. This CDR3 contains 14 residues.

This clonotype was observed a handful of times. The rearrangement links TRBV4-1 to TRBJ2-3; the D is unclear. CDR1 and CDR2 from the germline V gene are MGHRA and YSYEKL. Trimming pared 2 bases from V and 0 bases from J, leaving 6 bases between. The CDR3 has 14 residues. The CDR3 DNA reads as TGCGCCAGCAGCCAACCGACTAGCACAGATACGCAGTATTTT. Translated, it gives CASSQPTSTDTQYF.

The V gene is TRBV27, the J gene TRBJ2-1, with TRBD2 matching over 12 bases. The DNA matches TRBJ2-7 better at its end, which makes the J call doubtful. The CDR3 contains 15 residues. Germline V gene data show CDR1 as MNHEY and CDR2 as SMNVEV (reference sequence). The CDR3 DNA reads TGTGCCAGCAGGGTCCTAGCGGGGGGGTACAATGAGCAGTACTTC. It specifies CASRVLAGGYNEQYF.

Details on this clonotype: Since a much larger clone is just one base distant, this may be a read error. The chain couples TRBV10-3 to TRBJ1-5; tentative D call: TRBD1 (5 bases). Germline CDR1 and CDR2: ENHRY and SYGVKD. This CDR3 spans 12 amino acids. Trimming cost V 8 bases and J 7 bases, with 12 bases left between them. DNA of the CDR3: TGTGCCATCCGAGAGGAGGGGCAGCCCCAGCATTTT. This translates into CAIREEGQPQHF.

This clonotype was picked up a small number of times. The rearrangement joins TRBV25-1 to TRBJ1-5; D unclear. V shed 4 bases and J shed 4 bases, with 5 bases lying between them. The CDR3 length is 12 residues. The V gene's germline CDR1 is MGHDK and CDR2 SYGVNS. The CDR3 is CASSGPNQPQHF. The CDR3 coding sequence is TGTGCCAGCAGTGGCCCAAATCAGCCCCAGCATTTT.

This clonotype was detected many times. The chain joins TRBV6-1 to TRBJ2-3; 8 nucleotides match TRBD1. This CDR3 region has 15 residues. V was pared by 5 bases and J by 2 bases, with 6 bases of the junction left unmatched. Germline values: CDR1 MNHNS, CDR2 SASEGT. The CDR3 DNA reads as TGTGCCAGCAGTTCTCCGGACAGGGCCACAGATACGCAGTATTTT. Its protein is CASSSPDRATDTQYF.

This clonotype has more than one count but fewer than ten. The chain employs TRBV5-1 and TRBJ2-5; tentative D call: TRBD2 (5 bases). In germline, CDR1 is SGHRS, CDR2 YFSETQ. CDR3 length: 16 amino acids. Between the trimmed V and J ends, which lost 4 bases and 2 bases, there was a span of 18 bases. The CDR3 sequence is CASSPGTSDFQETQYF. The CDR3 nucleotides are TGCGCCAGCAGCCCCGGCACTTCGGACTTTCAAGAGACCCAGTACTTC.

The rearrangement uses TRBV6-1 and TRBJ2-5, with TRBD2 identical over 12 bases. J lost 2 bases, V lost 6 bases, and 7 bases had no gene match. The germline V gene encodes CDR1 MNHNS and CDR2 SASEGT. The CDR3 totals 16 residues. The CDR3 region has the DNA TGTGCCAGCAGCGGGGGGGGACTAGCGGGTCAAGAGACCCAGTACTTC. Translating it yields CASSGGGLAGQETQYF.

This clonotype has only a few counts. The J gene is TRBJ1-2, the V gene TRBV4-3; 8 bases match TRBD1. Germline lookup yields CDR1 LGHNA and CDR2 YSLEER. The junction had 5 bases not matched to a gene; V was cut back by 4 bases and J by 4 bases. The CDR3 has 14 amino acids. In DNA form, the CDR3 reads TGCGCCAGCAGCCCACAGGGGGATCCCTATGGCTACACCTTC. It codes for CASSPQGDPYGYTF.

The chain carries TRBV14 and TRBJ2-3; possibly TRBD2 for D (5 bases). V was pared by 2 bases and J by 6 bases, with 12 bases between. The CDR3 totals 14 residues. Per germline, CDR1 SGHDN and CDR2 FVKESK. DNA for the CDR3: TGTGCCAGCAGCCAACAACTAGGAGCCGATACGCAGTATTTT. Protein: CASSQQLGADTQYF.

The J gene is TRBJ2-7, the V gene TRBV4-1; D unresolved. Germline CDR1 reads MGHRA; CDR2 reads YSYEKL. The V gene lost 1 base and the J gene lost 7 bases, with 8 bases spanning the gap. The CDR3 is 12 amino acids. The DNA of the CDR3 is TGCGCCAGCAGCCAAGTAGGGAATGAGCAGTACTTC. It translates to CASSQVGNEQYF.

The CDR3, as DNA: TGTGCCAGCAGAGCGGGACAGCACAATTCACCCCTCCACTTT. It codes for CASRAGQHNSPLHF. This chain uses TRBV28 with TRBJ1-6; TRBD1 matches 7 bases. Germline CDR1 reads MDHEN; CDR2 reads SYDVKM. V shed 6 bases and J 7 bases; nucleotides not matched to a gene: 6. The CDR3 has 14 amino acids. Drawing the rest from reference TRBV28 and TRBJ1-6, the complete variable domain is DVKVTQSSRYLVKRTGEKVFLECVQDMDHENMFWYRQDPGLGLRLIYFSYDVKMKEKGDIPEGYSVSREKKERFSLILESASTNQTSMYLCASRAGQHNSPLHFGNGTRLTVT.